The present TCR beta chain was sequenced within a study of blood T cell repertoires in COVID-19. Study details: Samples of COVID-19 (acute and convalescent) were obtained from the United States, Italy and Spain.

Here immunoSEQ multiplex PCR was the method, and the copy in TCRdb shows in-frame clones only, minus some. The table shows 140,000 or so clones, with approximately 80% occurring only once. This CDR3 region has 11 residues. The V and J ends lost 10 bases and 8 bases respectively, with 13 bases between them. V gene TRBV12-3 or TRBV12-4 combines with J gene TRBJ2-3; a weak D match, TRBD1 (6 bases). The receptor comes from a woman between 45 and 65 years old with acute or convalescent COVID-19. Sequencing was done on a sample of peripheral blood. As DNA, the CDR3 is TGTGCCACTGACCAGGACAGTACGCAGTATTTT. Its protein is CATDQDSTQYF.